The source of this T cell receptor beta chain is a study of cytomegalovirus exposure and HLA in healthy donors. General observations from the study: Analysis was carried out at a later point, and it linked a missense DCLRE1C variant to TCR beta V- and J-gene trimming.

As for this clone: Its specificity is not known. The same CDR3 is also encoded by other DNA sequences in this sample.

A multiplex PCR was run with 60 Vbeta primers and 13 Jbeta primers. TCRdb's copy holds only in-frame clones and misses some; the assay was immunoSEQ multiplex PCR. The table has more than 150,000 clones, around 73% seen once. The origin of this receptor is a male donor in good health and CMV-seronegative. The sample consisted of PBMCs.

The CDR3 region has the DNA TGTGCCAGCAGCTTGGGACAGAACACTGAAGCTTTCTTT. Translating gives CASSLGQNTEAFF. This chain joins TRBV7-2 and TRBJ1-1; D possibly corresponds to TRBD1 (6 bases). The CDR3 is made up of 13 amino acids. CDR1 is SGHTA, CDR2 FQGNSA, per germline. The V and J ends lost 3 bases and 1 base respectively, with 6 bases between them.